These 21 T cell receptor beta chains share one sample of origin, sequenced in a study of identical twins. Via MiXCR, TCRdb re-called the 5' RACE reads, giving one row per CDR3 protein. The profile shows 200,000 to 300,000 distinct CDR3 sequences, approximately 8% of them singletons. These same data were also listed under a study on yellow fever vaccine responses in identical twins.

What was sequenced was CD8+ T cells sorted from blood. These receptors all come from a woman aged 18-29 years in good health.

V gene TRBV24-1 combines with J gene TRBJ2-3; D tentatively fits TRBD1 or TRBD2 (5 bases each). The germline V gene has CDR1 KGHDR and CDR2 SFDVKD. The V and J ends lost 9 bases and 0 bases respectively, with 12 bases between them. This CDR3 comprises 14 residues. The CDR3 DNA sequence: TGTGCCACCGGTGGGACGGACAGCACAGATACGCAGTATTTT. Translation gives CATGGTDSTDTQYF.

This clonotype has more than one count but fewer than ten. The chain carries TRBV27 and TRBJ1-5; D is ambiguous. Germline-derived CDR1 and CDR2 are MNHEY and SMNVEV (reference sequence). The CDR3 is 14 amino acids. V lost 5 bases, J lost 7 bases, and 15 bases lay in between. The CDR3 DNA sequence: TGTGCCAGCAGTCTCGGACGGGGTGAGCAGCCCCAGCATTTT. It translates to CASSLGRGEQPQHF.

This chain uses TRBV25-1 with TRBJ1-2, with D possibly TRBD1 on 6 matching bases. Germline V lookup: CDR1 MGHDK, CDR2 SYGVNS. With 4 bases removed from V and 6 bases from J, the gap between germline ends came to 12 bases. CDR3 length: 13 amino acids. The CDR3, as DNA: TGTGCCAGCAGTGGTGGGGCAGGGGATGGCTACACCTTC. This translates into CASSGGAGDGYTF.

This clonotype was detected ten times or more. The chain employs TRBV7-9 and TRBJ2-3; D may be TRBD2 (5 bases). This CDR3 comprises 16 residues. Looked up from germline, CDR1 is SEHNR and CDR2 is FQNEAQ (reference sequence). Deletions cut 1 base from V and 1 base from J, with 12 bases between. The CDR3, as DNA: TGTGCCAGCAGCTTAGTTCCGGGGTATGGCACAGATACGCAGTATTTT. Amino acid sequence: CASSLVPGYGTDTQYF.

This clonotype has at least ten counts. The gene calls are TRBV4-1 and TRBJ1-1; weak D call: TRBD1 (5 bases). The V gene's germline CDR1 is MGHRA and CDR2 YSYEKL. Trimming shortened V by 3 bases and J by 1 base, and 9 bases separated the two germline ends. The CDR3 covers 14 residues. CDR3 bases: TGCGCCAGCAGCCACCAAGGGGCGAACACTGAAGCTTTCTTT. This encodes CASSHQGANTEAFF.

V usage is TRBV6-6 and J usage is TRBJ2-1; 8 nucleotides line up with TRBD1. Germline V CDR1 and CDR2: MNHNY, SVGAGI (reference sequence). V shed 4 bases, J shed 5 bases, and the junction held 1 base outside the gene matches. This CDR3 has 13 amino acids. The CDR3 DNA follows: TGTGCCAGCAGTTGGACAGGGAACAATGAGCAGTTCTTC. Its protein product is CASSWTGNNEQFF.

This clonotype was observed a handful of times. The chain combines TRBV3-1 with TRBJ2-2; 12 bases are shared with TRBD2. The CDR3 is 16 residues long. J was trimmed by 5 bases and V by 3 bases; bases with no gene match: 4. Germline V gene sequence: CDR1 LGHDT, CDR2 YNNKEL (reference sequence). The CDR3 DNA sequence: TGTGCCAGCAGCCAGACTAGCGGGGGCCTAACCGGGGAGCTGTTTTTT. It encodes CASSQTSGGLTGELFF.

V usage is TRBV5-1 and J usage is TRBJ2-7; a weak D match, TRBD1 (5 bases). Trimming took 4 bases from V and 2 from J, leaving 13 bases between them. CDR3 size: 14 residues. CDR1 and CDR2 (germline): SGHRS, YFSETQ. CDR3 sequence reads: CASSARGATYEQYF. The CDR3 DNA reads as TGCGCCAGCAGCGCTAGGGGCGCTACCTACGAGCAGTACTTC.

The chain uses TRBV20-1 and TRBJ2-4, with TRBD2 matching over 7 bases. Germline V lookup: CDR1 DFQATT, CDR2 SNEGSKA (reference sequence). The V gene end was trimmed by 1 base and the J gene end by 0 bases; junction bases not matched to a gene: 6. The CDR3 is 16 residues long. For the CDR3, the DNA is TGCAGTGCTAGAGTTTCAGCGGGACTAGCCAAAAACATTCAGTACTTC. This sequence encodes CSARVSAGLAKNIQYF.

This chain joins TRBV2 and TRBJ2-7; D call uncertain. The V end was cut by 10 bases, the J end by 3 bases, with 10 bases between. This CDR3 is built from 11 residues. In germline, CDR1 is SNHLY, CDR2 FYNNEI. CDR3 loop: CATGPFYEQYV. DNA of the CDR3: TGTGCCACCGGGCCCTTCTACGAGCAGTACGTC.

This chain uses TRBV28 with TRBJ1-6, with D uncertain. This CDR3 is 16 amino acids long. Trimming pared 7 bases from V and 0 bases from J, leaving 13 bases between. CDR1 and CDR2 (germline): MDHEN, SYDVKM. The CDR3: CASTLVVASYNSPLHF. CDR3 DNA sequence: TGTGCCAGCACATTAGTTGTGGCCTCCTATAATTCACCCCTCCACTTT.

V usage is TRBV4-2 and J usage is TRBJ2-2, with 10 bases aligning to TRBD2. The CDR3 loop spans 19 amino acids. Germline CDR1 and CDR2: LGHNA and YNFKEQ. V was pared by 3 bases and J by 7 bases, with 17 bases of the junction left unmatched. The CDR3 protein is CASSQVTGISGGAGGELFF. Here the CDR3 DNA reads TGTGCCAGCAGCCAGGTTACAGGGATAAGCGGGGGGGCTGGCGGGGAGCTGTTTTTT.

This clonotype has a count of ten or more. This chain uses TRBV7-9 with TRBJ1-1; possible D gene TRBD1, 5 bases. CDR3 length: 13 amino acids. Trimming removed 2 bases at V and 8 bases at J, with 12 bases between. Germline CDR1 and CDR2: SEHNR and FQNEAQ (reference sequence). The CDR3 DNA is TGTGCCAGCAGCTTAAAGGGGACCCCGGAAGCTTTCTTT. Amino acids: CASSLKGTPEAFF.

The chain is built from TRBV4-1 and TRBJ2-1, with D unresolved. The germline V and J ends were trimmed by 1 base and 15 bases, with 10 bases remaining between them. This CDR3 comprises 11 residues. CDR1 is MGHRA, CDR2 YSYEKL, per germline. Here the CDR3 reads CASSQGPPLFF. The CDR3 nucleotides are TGCGCCAGCAGCCAAGGGCCCCCCTTGTTCTTC.

This clonotype was seen only a few times. The rearrangement uses TRBV27 and TRBJ2-7; TRBD2 matches at 7 bases. Germline-derived CDR1 and CDR2 are MNHEY and SMNVEV (reference sequence). The V gene end was trimmed by 0 bases and the J gene end by 2 bases; junction bases not matched to a gene: 7. CDR3 length: 16 residues. The CDR3 sequence is CASSLSWRELTYEQYF. CDR3 bases: TGTGCCAGCAGTTTATCATGGCGGGAGCTTACCTACGAGCAGTACTTC.

In its sample, this clonotype was seen a few times. The V gene is TRBV12-3 or TRBV12-4, the J gene TRBJ2-3; 15 bases align to TRBD2. CDR3 length: 20 amino acids. J lost 0 bases, V lost 1 base, and 8 bases had no gene match. The CDR3 reads CASSLVVGLAGGSSTDTQYF. Here the CDR3 DNA reads TGTGCCAGCAGTTTAGTCGTCGGACTAGCGGGGGGGTCTAGCACAGATACGCAGTATTTT.

This clonotype came up many times. V usage is TRBV6-4 and J usage is TRBJ2-3; 13 bases agree with TRBD2. The trim removed 5 bases at V and 2 bases at J, leaving 1 base unmatched. CDR3 length equals 15 residues. Germline V gives CDR1 MRHNA, CDR2 SNTAGT. The DNA for the CDR3 is TGTGCCAGCAGTACTAGCGGGAGGGCCACAGATACGCAGTATTTT. Encoded protein: CASSTSGRATDTQYF.

This clonotype was counted between two and nine times. The genes are TRBV11-1 and TRBJ2-1, with D unresolved. The CDR3 extends over 19 amino acids. The germline V and J ends were trimmed by 6 bases and 5 bases, with 29 bases remaining between them. Looked up from germline, CDR1 is SGHAT and CDR2 is FQDESV (reference sequence). The CDR3 sequence is CASSALRNRRADGDNEQFF. Here the CDR3 DNA reads TGTGCCAGCAGTGCCCTTAGAAACCGTCGGGCGGATGGGGACAATGAGCAGTTCTTC.

This clonotype was detected many times. The CDR3 spells CSVADGNSYEQYF. CDR3 in DNA: TGCAGCGTTGCGGACGGGAACTCCTACGAGCAGTACTTC. The rearrangement joins TRBV29-1 to TRBJ2-7; weak D call: TRBD2 (5 bases). Trimming took off 4 bases at V and 0 bases at J, with 10 bases between the two ends. CDR3 length equals 13 residues. The V gene's germline CDR1 is SQVTM and CDR2 ANQGSEA.

This clonotype was detected many times. V usage is TRBV6-4 and J usage is TRBJ2-2; 7 nucleotides line up with TRBD2. The germline V gene has CDR1 MRHNA and CDR2 SNTAGT. V dropped 5 bases and J dropped 6; count of bases not matched to a gene: 3. This CDR3 region has 13 residues. CDR3 region: CASSSGLAGELFF. CDR3 DNA: TGTGCCAGCAGTTCAGGACTAGCCGGGGAGCTGTTTTTT.

The chain combines TRBV28 with TRBJ2-7; 10 bases align to TRBD1. Germline V gives CDR1 MDHEN, CDR2 SYDVKM. The CDR3 length is 16 residues. V lost 5 bases to trimming and J lost 3 bases; unmatched junction nucleotides: 10. The CDR3 DNA follows: TGTGCCAGCAGTCCCCAGGGACAGGGGATTCTCTACGAGCAGTACTTC. Translating it yields CASSPQGQGILYEQYF. Full variable domain (remainder filled in from reference TRBV28 and TRBJ2-7): DVKVTQSSRYLVKRTGEKVFLECVQDMDHENMFWYRQDPGLGLRLIYFSYDVKMKEKGDIPEGYSVSREKKERFSLILESASTNQTSMYLCASSPQGQGILYEQYFGPGTRLTVT.